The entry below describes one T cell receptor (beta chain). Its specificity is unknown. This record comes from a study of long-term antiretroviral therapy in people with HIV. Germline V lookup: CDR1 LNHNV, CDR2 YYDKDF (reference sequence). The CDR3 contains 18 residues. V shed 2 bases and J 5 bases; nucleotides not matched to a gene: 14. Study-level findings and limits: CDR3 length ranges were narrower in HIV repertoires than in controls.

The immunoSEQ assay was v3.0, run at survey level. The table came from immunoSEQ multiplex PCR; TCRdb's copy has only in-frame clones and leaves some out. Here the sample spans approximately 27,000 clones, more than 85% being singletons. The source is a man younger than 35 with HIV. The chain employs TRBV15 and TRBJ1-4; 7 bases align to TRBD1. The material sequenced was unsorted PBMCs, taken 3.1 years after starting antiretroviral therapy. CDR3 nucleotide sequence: TGTGCCACCAGCAGATCCGCGCAGTCCGGGACAGACAATGAAAAACTGTTTTTT. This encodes CATSRSAQSGTDNEKLFF.